This T cell receptor (beta chain) is drawn from a study of response to subunit inactivated influenza vaccine. This clonotype was counted only a few times. One end of the junction fails to match germline, which may point to a read error. Using its own MiXCR run on the RT-PCR reads, TCRdb lists one record per CDR3 protein. The table has around 710,000 distinct CDR3 sequences, about 14% seen once. This material consisted of PBMCs from blood, taken 14 to 15 days before vaccination. The sequence was collected from a man in his forties or fifties who received an inactivated influenza vaccine.

The CDR3 loop is CASSASGSSNNEQFF. CDR3 DNA: TGTGCCAGCAGCGCTAGCGGGAGCTCCAACAATGAGCAGTTCTTC. The chain uses TRBV9 and TRBJ2-1; the match to TRBD2 covers 10 bases. CDR1 is SGDLS, CDR2 YYNGEE, per germline. The CDR3 loop spans 15 amino acids.